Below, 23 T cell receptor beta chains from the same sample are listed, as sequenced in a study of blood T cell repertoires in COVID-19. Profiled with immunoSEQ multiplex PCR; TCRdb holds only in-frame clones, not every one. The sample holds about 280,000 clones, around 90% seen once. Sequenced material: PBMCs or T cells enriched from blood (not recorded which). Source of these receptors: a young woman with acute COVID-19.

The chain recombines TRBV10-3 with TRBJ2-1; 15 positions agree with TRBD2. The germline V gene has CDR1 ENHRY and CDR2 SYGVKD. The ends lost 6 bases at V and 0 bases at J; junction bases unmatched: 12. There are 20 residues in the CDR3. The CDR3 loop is CAISEGGLAGGVGSYNEQFF. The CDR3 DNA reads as TGTGCCATCAGCGAAGGGGGACTAGCGGGAGGCGTCGGCTCCTACAATGAGCAGTTCTTC.

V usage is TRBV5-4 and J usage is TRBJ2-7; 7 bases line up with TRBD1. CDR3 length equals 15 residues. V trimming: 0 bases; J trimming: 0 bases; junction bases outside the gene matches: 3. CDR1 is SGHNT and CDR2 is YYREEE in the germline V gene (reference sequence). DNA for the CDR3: TGTGCCAGCAGCTTGGCGGACAGGCTCTCCTACGAGCAGTACTTC. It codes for CASSLADRLSYEQYF.

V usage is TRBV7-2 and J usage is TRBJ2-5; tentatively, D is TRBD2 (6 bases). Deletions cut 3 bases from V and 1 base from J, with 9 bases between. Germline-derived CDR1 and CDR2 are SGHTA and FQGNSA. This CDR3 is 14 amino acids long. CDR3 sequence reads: CASSFGGTQETQYF. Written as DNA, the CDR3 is TGTGCCAGCAGCTTTGGAGGGACCCAAGAGACCCAGTACTTC.

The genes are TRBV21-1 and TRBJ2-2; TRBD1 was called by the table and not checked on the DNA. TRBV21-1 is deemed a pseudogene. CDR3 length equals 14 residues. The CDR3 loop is CASTKGQGSGELFF. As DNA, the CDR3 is TGTGCCAGCACCAAGGGACAGGGATCCGGGGAGCTGTTTTTT.

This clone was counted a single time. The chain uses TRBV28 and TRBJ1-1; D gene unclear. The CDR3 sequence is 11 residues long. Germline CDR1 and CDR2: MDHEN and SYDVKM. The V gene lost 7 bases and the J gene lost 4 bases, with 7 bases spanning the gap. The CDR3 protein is CASTSGTEAFF. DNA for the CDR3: TGTGCCAGCACGAGTGGCACTGAAGCTTTCTTT.

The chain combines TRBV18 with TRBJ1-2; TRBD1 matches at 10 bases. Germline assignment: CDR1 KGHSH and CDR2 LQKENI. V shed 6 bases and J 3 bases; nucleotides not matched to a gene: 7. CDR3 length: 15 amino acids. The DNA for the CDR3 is TGTGCCAGCTCGCCGGGACAGGGGATCGACTATGGCTACACCTTC. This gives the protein CASSPGQGIDYGYTF. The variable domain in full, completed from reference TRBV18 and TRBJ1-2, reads NAGVMQNPRHLVRRRGQEARLRCSPMKGHSHVYWYRQLPEEGLKFMVYLQKENIIDESGMPKERFSAEFPKEGPSILRIQQVVRGDSAAYFCASSPGQGIDYGYTFGSGTRLTVV.

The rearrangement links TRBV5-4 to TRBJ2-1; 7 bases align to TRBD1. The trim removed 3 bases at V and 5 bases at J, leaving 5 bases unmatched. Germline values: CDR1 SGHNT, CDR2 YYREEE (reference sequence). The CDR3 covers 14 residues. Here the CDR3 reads CASSSRDSDNEQFF. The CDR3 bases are TGTGCCAGCAGCTCCCGGGACAGCGACAATGAGCAGTTCTTC.

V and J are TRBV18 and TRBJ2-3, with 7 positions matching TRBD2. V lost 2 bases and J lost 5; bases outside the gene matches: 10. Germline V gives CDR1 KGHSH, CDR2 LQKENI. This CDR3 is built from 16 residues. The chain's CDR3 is CASSPGAVQRGDTQYF. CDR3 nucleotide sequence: TGTGCCAGCTCACCAGGCGCAGTCCAGCGGGGAGATACGCAGTATTTT.

In DNA form, the CDR3 reads TGTGCCAGCAGTTTCCATAACGGACTAGCGGGAGGGCCAAGCACAGATACGCAGTATTTT. Its translation is CASSFHNGLAGGPSTDTQYF. The V gene is TRBV28, the J gene TRBJ2-3; 15 bases match TRBD2. The CDR3 has 20 amino acids. The trim removed 3 bases at V and 0 bases at J, leaving 10 bases unmatched. Looked up from germline, CDR1 is MDHEN and CDR2 is SYDVKM.

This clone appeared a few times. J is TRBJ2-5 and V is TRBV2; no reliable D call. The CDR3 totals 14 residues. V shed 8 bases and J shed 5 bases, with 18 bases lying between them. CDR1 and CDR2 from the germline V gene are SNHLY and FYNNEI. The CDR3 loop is CASDSTNPRETQYF. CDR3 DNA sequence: TGTGCCAGCGACTCAACCAACCCAAGGGAGACCCAGTACTTC.

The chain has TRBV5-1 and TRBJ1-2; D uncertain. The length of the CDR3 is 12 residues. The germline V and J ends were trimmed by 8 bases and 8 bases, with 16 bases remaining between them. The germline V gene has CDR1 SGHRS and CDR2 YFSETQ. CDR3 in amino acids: CASSEGTTGYTF. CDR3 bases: TGCGCCAGTAGCGAAGGCACTACGGGCTACACCTTC. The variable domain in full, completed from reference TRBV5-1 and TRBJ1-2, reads KAGVTQTPRYLIKTRGQQVTLSCSPISGHRSVSWYQQTPGQGLQFLFEYFSETQRNKGNFPGRFSGRQFSNSRSEMNVSTLELGDSALYLCASSEGTTGYTFGSGTRLTVV.

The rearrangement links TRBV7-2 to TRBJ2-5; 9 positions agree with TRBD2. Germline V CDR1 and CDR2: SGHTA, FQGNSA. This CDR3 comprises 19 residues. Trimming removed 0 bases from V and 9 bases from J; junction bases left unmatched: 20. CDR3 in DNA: TGTGCCAGCAGCTTAGCGTCGGGGCCTAGCGGGACAACTGGAAGGGCCCAGTACTTC. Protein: CASSLASGPSGTTGRAQYF.

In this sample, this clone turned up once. The chain's CDR3 is CASSADRTGGYGYTF. The CDR3 DNA sequence: TGTGCCAGCAGCGCCGACCGGACAGGGGGATATGGCTACACCTTC. V is TRBV2 and J is TRBJ1-2, with 10 bases matching TRBD1. From germline, CDR1 is SNHLY and CDR2 FYNNEI. With V trimmed by 6 bases and J by 5 bases, 9 bases remained unmatched. This CDR3 spans 15 amino acids.

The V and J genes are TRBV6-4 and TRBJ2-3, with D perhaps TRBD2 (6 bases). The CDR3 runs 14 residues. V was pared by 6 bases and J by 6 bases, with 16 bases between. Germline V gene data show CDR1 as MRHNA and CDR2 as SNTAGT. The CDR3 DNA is TGTGCCAGCAGCCGGGGGTCGGATGTGGATACGCAGTATTTT. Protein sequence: CASSRGSDVDTQYF.

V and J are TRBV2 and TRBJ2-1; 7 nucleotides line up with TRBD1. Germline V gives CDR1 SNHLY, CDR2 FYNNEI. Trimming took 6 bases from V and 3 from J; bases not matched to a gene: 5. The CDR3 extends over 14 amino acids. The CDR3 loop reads CASRDNRGYNEQFF. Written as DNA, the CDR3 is TGTGCCAGCAGAGATAACAGGGGCTACAATGAGCAGTTCTTC. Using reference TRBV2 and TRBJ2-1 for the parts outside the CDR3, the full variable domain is EPEVTQTPSHQVTQMGQEVILRCVPISNHLYFYWYRQILGQKVEFLVSFYNNEISEKSEIFDDQFSVERPDGSNFTLKIRSTKLEDSAMYFCASRDNRGYNEQFFGPGTRLTVL.

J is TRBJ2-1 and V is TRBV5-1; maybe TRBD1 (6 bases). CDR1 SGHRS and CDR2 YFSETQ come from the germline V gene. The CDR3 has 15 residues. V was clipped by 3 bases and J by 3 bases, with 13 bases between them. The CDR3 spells CASSSLDSLYNEQFF. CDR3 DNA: TGCGCCAGCAGCTCGCTGGACAGCCTCTACAATGAGCAGTTCTTC.

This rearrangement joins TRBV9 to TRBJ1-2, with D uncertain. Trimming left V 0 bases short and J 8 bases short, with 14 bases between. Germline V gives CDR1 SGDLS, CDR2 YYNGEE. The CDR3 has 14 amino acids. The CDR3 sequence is CASSVGFQGAGYTF. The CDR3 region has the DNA TGTGCCAGCAGCGTAGGGTTTCAAGGAGCCGGCTACACCTTC.

The DNA for the CDR3 is TGTGCCAGCATCCAAACAGGGATGAACACTGAAGCTTTCTTT. The encoded protein is CASIQTGMNTEAFF. This chain joins TRBV7-9 and TRBJ1-1; TRBD1 is a possible D gene (6 bases). CDR1 is SEHNR, CDR2 FQNEAQ, per germline (reference sequence). Trimming left V 7 bases short and J 0 bases short, with 12 bases between. The CDR3 consists of 14 residues.

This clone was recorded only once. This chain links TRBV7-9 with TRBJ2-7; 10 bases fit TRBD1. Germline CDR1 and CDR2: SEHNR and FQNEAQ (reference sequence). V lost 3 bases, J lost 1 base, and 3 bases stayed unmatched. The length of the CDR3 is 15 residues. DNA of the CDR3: TGTGCCAGCAGCTTGGGACAGGGGTCTTCCTACGAGCAGTACTTC. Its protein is CASSLGQGSSYEQYF.

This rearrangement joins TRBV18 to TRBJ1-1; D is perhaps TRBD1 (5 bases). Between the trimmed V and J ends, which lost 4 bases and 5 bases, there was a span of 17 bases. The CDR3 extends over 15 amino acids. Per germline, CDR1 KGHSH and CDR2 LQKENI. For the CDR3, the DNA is TGTGCCAGCTCACTAAGGCAGGGTTTGAGTACTGAAGCTTTCTTT. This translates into CASSLRQGLSTEAFF.

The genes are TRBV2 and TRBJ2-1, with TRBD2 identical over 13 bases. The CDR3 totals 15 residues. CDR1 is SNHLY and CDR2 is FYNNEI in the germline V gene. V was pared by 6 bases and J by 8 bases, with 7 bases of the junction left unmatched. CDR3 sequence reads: CASRETSGGRDEQFF. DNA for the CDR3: TGTGCCAGCAGAGAGACTAGCGGGGGGCGGGATGAGCAGTTCTTC.

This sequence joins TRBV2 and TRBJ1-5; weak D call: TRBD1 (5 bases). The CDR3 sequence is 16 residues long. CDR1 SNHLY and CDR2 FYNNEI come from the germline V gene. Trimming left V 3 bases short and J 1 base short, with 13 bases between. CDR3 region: CASSEGRAWSNQPQHF. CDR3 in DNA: TGTGCCAGCAGTGAGGGCAGGGCTTGGAGCAATCAGCCCCAGCATTTT.

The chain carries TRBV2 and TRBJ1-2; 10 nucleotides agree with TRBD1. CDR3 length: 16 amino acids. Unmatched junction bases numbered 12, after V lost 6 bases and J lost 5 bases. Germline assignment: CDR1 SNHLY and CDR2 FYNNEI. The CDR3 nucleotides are TGTGCCAGCAGGCCGGGACAGGGGAACAATAGGTATGGCTACACCTTC. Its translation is CASRPGQGNNRYGYTF.